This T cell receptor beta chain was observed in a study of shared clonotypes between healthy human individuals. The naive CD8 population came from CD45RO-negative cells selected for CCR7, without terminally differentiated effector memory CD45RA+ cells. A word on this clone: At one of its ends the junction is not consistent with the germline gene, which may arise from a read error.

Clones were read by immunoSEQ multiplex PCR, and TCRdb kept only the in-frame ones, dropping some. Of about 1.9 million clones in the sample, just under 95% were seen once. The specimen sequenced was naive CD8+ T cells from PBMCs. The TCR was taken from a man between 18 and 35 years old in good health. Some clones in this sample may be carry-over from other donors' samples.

CDR3 nucleotides: TGTGCCAGCAGAGAAGACAGAAACTACGAGCAGTACTTC. Its protein is CASREDRNYEQYF. This chain joins TRBV6-1 and TRBJ2-7; D possibly corresponds to TRBD1 (5 bases). Germline-derived CDR1 and CDR2 are MNHNS and SASEGT. The CDR3 totals 13 residues.